Below, 14 T cell receptor beta chains from the same sample are listed, as sequenced in a study of beta chain features in type 1 diabetes. Of the isolated RNA, all was reverse transcribed, and so the sequenced material was expressed TCRB transcripts. Measured with immunoSEQ multiplex PCR; TCRdb has only the in-frame clones, and not every one. This sample carries just under 150,000 clones, more than 9% of them seen once, and the ten largest clones take under 1.5%. Sequencing was performed on naive CD4+ T cells from blood. These receptors were collected from a young man in good health.

This clone was seen only a few times. The chain links TRBV2 to TRBJ2-5; maybe TRBD1 (6 bases). The CDR3 loop spans 14 amino acids. In germline, CDR1 is SNHLY, CDR2 FYNNEI. The V end lost 3 bases, the J end lost 1 base, and 9 bases lay between the germline ends. In DNA form, the CDR3 reads TGTGCCAGCAGTGAGCAGGGGATCCAAGAGACCCAGTACTTC. This encodes CASSEQGIQETQYF.

This chain uses TRBV7-2 with TRBJ2-5; weak D call: TRBD2 (6 bases). Germline V gene sequence: CDR1 SGHTA, CDR2 FQGNSA. This CDR3 region has 16 residues. V gave up 0 bases and J gave up 3 bases, with 14 bases separating them. This CDR3 reads CASSLAFIRGKETQYF. CDR3 DNA sequence: TGTGCCAGCAGCTTAGCGTTTATCCGGGGGAAAGAGACCCAGTACTTC.

Many counts were recorded for this clone. The chain recombines TRBV13 with TRBJ2-7, with D perhaps matching TRBD1 (6 bases). Germline assignment: CDR1 PRHDT and CDR2 FYEKMQ (reference sequence). This CDR3 has 13 residues. CDR3 in amino acids: CAVSRTVTYEQYF. CDR3 nucleotides: TGTGCAGTATCCAGGACAGTAACCTACGAGCAGTACTTC.

The chain uses TRBV5-8 and TRBJ1-4, with 8 bases that match TRBD1. The germline gives CDR1 SGHTS, CDR2 YDEGEE. The CDR3 is 13 residues long. V shed 10 bases, J shed 8 bases, and the junction held 10 bases outside the gene matches. CDR3 loop: CAGTQGAEEKLFF. Here the CDR3 DNA reads TGTGCCGGCACCCAGGGGGCGGAAGAAAAACTGTTTTTT.

This chain joins TRBV7-2 and TRBJ1-2, with a possible D match to TRBD1 (6 bases). The CDR3 is 14 amino acids. V was cut by 0 bases and J by 6 bases, with 11 bases left in between. Germline values: CDR1 SGHTA, CDR2 FQGNSA. The CDR3 protein is CASSLASGQNGYTF. The CDR3 nucleotides are TGTGCCAGCAGCTTAGCCTCGGGACAAAATGGCTACACCTTC. Variable domain in full (rest from reference TRBV7-2 and TRBJ1-2): GAGVSQSPSNKVTEKGKDVELRCDPISGHTALYWYRQSLGQGLEFLIYFQGNSAPDKSGLPSDRFSAERTGGSVSTLTIQRTQQEDSAVYLCASSLASGQNGYTFGSGTRLTVV.

This clone turned up a few times. The chain has TRBV4-2 and TRBJ1-4, with D possibly matching TRBD1 (6 bases). Germline CDR1 and CDR2: LGHNA and YNFKEQ. CDR3 length equals 20 residues. The V end lost 2 bases, the J end lost 6 bases, and 28 bases lay between the germline ends. The CDR3 coding sequence is TGTGCCAGCAGCCAACCACTAGGGGGGGCGCGTACCGGCTTGGATGAAAAACTGTTTTTT. This codes for CASSQPLGGARTGLDEKLFF.

This chain uses TRBV7-3 with TRBJ2-1, with TRBD2 matching 8 bases. This CDR3 has 14 residues. Germline-derived CDR1 and CDR2 are SGHTA and FQGTGA. V was pared by 1 base and J by 10 bases, with 6 bases of the junction left unmatched. The CDR3 sequence: CASSLNSGGPEQFF. DNA for the CDR3: TGTGCCAGCAGCTTAAATTCGGGGGGGCCGGAGCAGTTCTTC.

This clone turned up a few times. The gene calls are TRBV4-3 and TRBJ2-3, with 7 bases fitting TRBD2. V lost 4 bases, J lost 2 bases, and 9 bases stayed unmatched. The CDR3 runs 16 residues. Germline CDR1 is LGHNA and CDR2 is YSLEER. CDR3 sequence reads: CASSLRGAGNTDTQYF. The CDR3 DNA reads as TGCGCCAGCAGCCTTCGGGGAGCGGGGAACACAGATACGCAGTATTTT.

This clone was counted at least ten times. The genes are TRBV5-1 and TRBJ2-7; no definite D call. CDR3 size: 11 residues. Germline lookup yields CDR1 SGHRS and CDR2 YFSETQ. CDR3 DNA sequence: TGCGCCAGCAGCTTGTGCGGCAGCCGTCCGGTC. Translated: CASSLCGSRPV.

The chain employs TRBV7-8 and TRBJ1-4; D possibly corresponds to TRBD1 (6 bases). The CDR3 extends over 16 amino acids. Germline V gene lookup returns CDR1 SGHVS and CDR2 FQNEAQ. Trimming removed 5 bases from V and 0 bases from J, with 13 bases in between. CDR3 DNA: TGTGCCAGCAGCCCTAGACGGACAGCAACTAATGAAAAACTGTTTTTT. It encodes CASSPRRTATNEKLFF.

V usage is TRBV6-5 and J usage is TRBJ2-7, with D perhaps TRBD1 (5 bases). This CDR3 is built from 15 residues. Germline V gene lookup returns CDR1 MNHEY and CDR2 SVGAGI. V was pared by 0 bases and J by 3 bases, with 12 bases between. CDR3: CASSYSAGKGYEQYF. CDR3 DNA: TGTGCCAGCAGTTACTCGGCAGGGAAAGGCTACGAGCAGTACTTC.

Only a few counts were recorded for this clone. The chain has TRBV11-2 and TRBJ2-1; D is perhaps TRBD2 (5 bases). The CDR3 is 15 residues long. V lost 0 bases, J lost 0 bases, and 6 bases lay in between. The germline V gene has CDR1 SGHAT and CDR2 FQNNGV. This chain's CDR3 is CASSLEGSSYNEQFF. In nucleotides, the CDR3 is TGTGCCAGCAGCTTAGAAGGGAGCTCCTACAATGAGCAGTTCTTC.

V usage is TRBV5-6 and J usage is TRBJ2-3; 11 bases are shared with TRBD2. Germline CDR1 and CDR2: SGHDT and YYEEEE. CDR3 length: 15 residues. V gave up 1 base and J gave up 5 bases; unmatched junction bases: 3. The CDR3: CASSLTLAGVDTQYF. For the CDR3, the DNA is TGTGCCAGCAGCTTGACACTAGCGGGGGTAGATACGCAGTATTTT.

The sample holds a few counts of this clone. The CDR3 reads CAWRGGTMQPQHF. DNA of the CDR3: TGTGCCTGGCGGGGAGGGACAATGCAGCCCCAGCATTTT. J is TRBJ1-5 and V is TRBV30, with a possible D match to TRBD1 (6 bases). Looked up from germline, CDR1 is GTSNPN and CDR2 is SVGIG (reference sequence). The V end lost 5 bases, the J end lost 7 bases, and 15 bases lay between the germline ends. The CDR3 is 13 amino acids.